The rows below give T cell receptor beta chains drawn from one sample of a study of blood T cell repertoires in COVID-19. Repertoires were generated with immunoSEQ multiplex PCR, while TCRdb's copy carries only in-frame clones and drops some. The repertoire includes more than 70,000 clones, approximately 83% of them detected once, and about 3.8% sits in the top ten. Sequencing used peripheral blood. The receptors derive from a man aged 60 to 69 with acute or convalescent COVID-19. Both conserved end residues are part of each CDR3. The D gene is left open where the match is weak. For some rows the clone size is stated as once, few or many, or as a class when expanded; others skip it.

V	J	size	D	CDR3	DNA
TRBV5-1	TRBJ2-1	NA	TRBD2	CASSLRRTSGSLLSNEQFF	TGCGCCAGCAGCTTGAGAAGGACTAGCGGGAGTTTATTGTCAAATGAGCAGTTCTTC
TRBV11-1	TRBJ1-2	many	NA	CASRGEDSWHGYTF	TGTGCCAGCAGGGGAGAGGACAGTTGGCATGGCTACACCTTC
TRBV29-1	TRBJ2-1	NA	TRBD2	CSVRSHSGSYNEQFF	TGCAGCGTCCGCTCACATAGCGGGAGCTACAATGAGCAGTTCTTC
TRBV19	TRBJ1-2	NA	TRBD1	CASSIGGTAGYGYTF	TGTGCCAGTAGTATTGGTGGGACAGCGGGCTATGGCTACACCTTC
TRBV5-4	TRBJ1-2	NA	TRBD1	CASSPVTGANNYGYTF	TGTGCCAGCAGCCCCGTGACAGGGGCGAATAACTATGGCTACACCTTC
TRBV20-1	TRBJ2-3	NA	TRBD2	CSASLTLADPGDTQYF	TGCAGTGCTAGTCTCACACTAGCGGATCCTGGGGATACGCAGTATTTT
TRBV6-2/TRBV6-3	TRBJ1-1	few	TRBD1	CASSYPSVRDRGEAFF	TGTGCCAGCAGTTACCCCAGCGTCCGGGACAGGGGTGAAGCTTTCTTT
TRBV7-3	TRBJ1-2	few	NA	CASSFSGNDYGYTF	TGTGCCAGCAGCTTCTCGGGGAACGACTATGGCTACACCTTC
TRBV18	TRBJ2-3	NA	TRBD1	CASSRDRAPDTQYF	TGTGCCAGCTCACGGGACAGGGCCCCAGATACGCAGTATTTT
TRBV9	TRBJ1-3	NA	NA	CASSEQDSRSGNTIYF	TGTGCCAGCAGCGAACAGGACAGCCGCTCTGGAAACACCATATATTTT
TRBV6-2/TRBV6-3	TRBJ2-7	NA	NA	CASSYSGVGEQYF	TGTGCCAGCAGTTACTCAGGAGTCGGGGAGCAGTACTTC
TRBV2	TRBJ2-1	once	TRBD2	CASRALAGGYNEQFF	TGTGCCAGCAGGGCTCTAGCGGGAGGCTACAATGAGCAGTTCTTC
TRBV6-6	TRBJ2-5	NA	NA	CASSYRPQRGETQYF	TGTGCCAGCAGTTACAGACCCCAAAGGGGGGAGACCCAGTACTTC
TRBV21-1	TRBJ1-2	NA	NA	CASSKDRGAQDGYTF	TGTGCCAGCAGCAAAGACCGGGGGGCGCAGGATGGCTACACCTTC
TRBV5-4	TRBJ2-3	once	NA	CASSSGRSTDTQYF	TGTGCCAGCAGCAGCGGACGATCCACAGATACGCAGTATTTT
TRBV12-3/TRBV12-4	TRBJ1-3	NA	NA	CASSAGLNTIYF	TGTGCCAGCAGTGCGGGGTTAAACACCATATATTTT
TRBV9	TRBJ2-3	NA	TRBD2	CASSPRGSGGATDTQYF	TGTGCCAGCAGCCCCCGCGGAAGCGGGGGGGCAACAGATACGCAGTATTTT
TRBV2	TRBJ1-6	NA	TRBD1	CASSEARGQGAPGSPLHF	TGTGCCAGCAGTGAAGCTCGAGGACAGGGGGCACCGGGTTCACCCCTCCACTTT
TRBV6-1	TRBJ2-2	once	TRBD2	CASSELGGGNTGELFF	TGTGCCAGCAGTGAATTGGGCGGGGGTAATACCGGGGAGCTGTTTTTT
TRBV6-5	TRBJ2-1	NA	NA	CATSFEIYNEQFF	TGTGCCACCAGTTTTGAGATCTACAATGAGCAGTTCTTC
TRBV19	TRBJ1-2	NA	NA	CASNTQGRTGGYTF	TGTGCCAGTAATACGCAGGGCAGGACGGGTGGCTACACCTTC
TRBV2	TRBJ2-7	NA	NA	CASVRAGNYEQYF	TGTGCCAGCGTAAGGGCGGGGAACTACGAGCAGTACTTC
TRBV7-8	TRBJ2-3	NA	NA	CASSLRVGGTDTQYF	TGTGCCAGCAGCTTACGTGTCGGGGGCACAGATACGCAGTATTTT
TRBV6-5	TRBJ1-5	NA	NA	CASSYSPRSGNQPQHF	TGTGCCAGCAGTTACTCGCCCCGAAGCGGCAATCAGCCCCAGCATTTT
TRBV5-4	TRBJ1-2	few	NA	CASSPDTYGYTF	TGTGCCAGCAGCCCTGACACCTATGGCTACACCTTC
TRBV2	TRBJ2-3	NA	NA	CASSTTGDTQYF	TGTGCCAGCAGTACGACGGGAGATACGCAGTATTTT
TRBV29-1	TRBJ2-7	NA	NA	CSVPKSITYEQYF	TGCAGCGTTCCCAAGTCTATAACCTACGAGCAGTACTTC
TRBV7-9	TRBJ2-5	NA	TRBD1	CASSLAAGGYQETQYF	TGTGCCAGCAGCTTAGCGGCAGGGGGCTATCAAGAGACCCAGTACTTC
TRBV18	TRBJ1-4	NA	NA	CASSPGLTNEKLFF	TGTGCCAGCTCACCAGGGTTGACAAATGAAAAACTGTTTTTT
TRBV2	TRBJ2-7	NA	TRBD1	CASNGQGITYEQYF	TGTGCCAGCAACGGACAGGGGATAACCTACGAGCAGTACTTC
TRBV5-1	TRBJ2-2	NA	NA	CASSRGATGLNTGELFF	TGCGCCAGCAGCCGGGGGGCCACAGGGTTGAACACCGGGGAGCTGTTTTTT
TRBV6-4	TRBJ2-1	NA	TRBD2	CASSDGTSGRAYNEQFF	TGTGCCAGCAGTGACGGGACTAGCGGGAGGGCTTACAATGAGCAGTTCTTC
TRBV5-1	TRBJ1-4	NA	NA	CASSFVGDNEKLFF	TGCGCCAGCAGCTTTGTAGGGGATAATGAAAAACTGTTTTTT
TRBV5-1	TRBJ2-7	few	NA	CASSFGYGSYEQYF	TGCGCCAGCAGCTTCGGTTACGGGTCCTACGAGCAGTACTTC